This TCR beta chain was documented in a study of T cell changes during pregnancy in multiple sclerosis. The V end was cut by 4 bases, the J end by 8 bases, with 17 bases between. CDR1 SNHLY and CDR2 FYNNEI come from the germline V gene. The CDR3 is 15 amino acids. Sequencing was performed with immunoSEQ multiplex PCR; in TCRdb, only in-frame clones are kept and a portion is missing. This sample has roughly 56,000 clones; over 75% occur once, and the top ten carry about 1.8%. Material: peripheral blood, obtained in the first trimester of pregnancy. The chain has TRBV2 and TRBJ1-4; TRBD1 might be the D (6 bases). This clonotype was sampled from a female donor with multiple sclerosis, enrolled in a pregnancy study. The CDR3 DNA follows: TGTGCCAGCAGTGTAGCAGGGAGGGGGGGAGAAAAACTGTTTTTT. Translating gives CASSVAGRGGEKLFF.